The 29 T cell receptor beta chains in this list originate from one sample, sequenced in a study of cytomegalovirus exposure and HLA in healthy donors. This PCR relied on a set of 60 Vbeta primers and 13 Jbeta primers. The assay was immunoSEQ multiplex PCR, and TCRdb's table has in-frame clones only and misses some. This sample's clone table lists 50,000 to 70,000 clones. Sequenced: PBMCs. These receptor sequences come from a woman younger than 30 in good health and CMV-seronegative.

This chain joins TRBV5-1 and TRBJ1-2; the match to TRBD1 covers 8 bases. This CDR3 spans 15 amino acids. V shed 1 base and J 2 bases; nucleotides not matched to a gene: 4. Germline V gives CDR1 SGHRS, CDR2 YFSETQ. The DNA for the CDR3 is TGCGCCAGCAGCTTGCAGGGGGCGCAGAACTATGGCTACACCTTC. Its translation: CASSLQGAQNYGYTF.

The chain carries TRBV6-5 and TRBJ1-2, with D uncertain. The CDR3 has 14 amino acids. The V end was cut by 2 bases, the J end by 4 bases, with 11 bases between. Per germline, CDR1 MNHEY and CDR2 SVGAGI. The CDR3, as DNA: TGTGCCAGCAGTTACCGACAAGAGGGCTATGGCTACACCTTC. Translating it yields CASSYRQEGYGYTF.

The J gene is TRBJ2-5, the V gene TRBV4-2; 12 bases match TRBD2. Germline loops: CDR1 LGHNA, CDR2 YNFKEQ. Trimming took 4 bases from V and 4 from J; bases not matched to a gene: 16. The CDR3 covers 19 residues. CDR3: CASSPETGLAGYSGETQYF. For the CDR3, the DNA is TGTGCCAGCAGCCCCGAGACAGGACTAGCGGGATATAGTGGAGAGACCCAGTACTTC.

The chain is built from TRBV15 and TRBJ1-5; D is perhaps TRBD1 (6 bases). Germline CDR1 reads LNHNV; CDR2 reads YYDKDF (reference sequence). The germline V and J ends were trimmed by 1 base and 2 bases, with 12 bases remaining between them. The CDR3 is 16 amino acids. CDR3 amino acids: CATSRGDRPGNQPQHF. CDR3 DNA: TGTGCCACCAGCAGAGGAGACAGGCCGGGCAATCAGCCCCAGCATTTT. Based on the CDR3 plus reference TRBV15 and TRBJ1-5, the full variable domain is DAMVIQNPRYQVTQFGKPVTLSCSQTLNHNVMYWYQQKSSQAPKLLFHYYDKDFNNEADTPDNFQSRRPNTSFCFLDIRSPGLGDTAMYLCATSRGDRPGNQPQHFGDGTRLSIL.

This rearrangement joins TRBV6-5 to TRBJ2-7, with D possibly matching TRBD2 (6 bases). The germline V gene encodes CDR1 MNHEY and CDR2 SVGAGI. This CDR3 comprises 14 residues. V was clipped by 2 bases and J by 5 bases, with 13 bases between them. CDR3 sequence (DNA): TGTGCCAGCAGTTACCGGAGGGCCTATGACGAGCAGTACTTC. Protein sequence: CASSYRRAYDEQYF.

The rearrangement uses TRBV9 and TRBJ2-3, with TRBD2 as a possible D gene (5 bases). This CDR3 has 16 residues. Trimming removed 4 bases at V and 0 bases at J, with 15 bases between. CDR1 SGDLS and CDR2 YYNGEE come from the germline V gene. The CDR3 region is CASSSPDLTSTDTQYF. CDR3 coding DNA: TGTGCCAGCAGCTCCCCGGACTTGACTAGCACAGATACGCAGTATTTT.

The chain uses TRBV7-6 and TRBJ1-1, with TRBD1 identical over 10 bases. The CDR3 extends over 15 amino acids. Germline CDR1 and CDR2: SGHVS and FNYEAQ. Unmatched junction bases numbered 5, after V lost 5 bases and J lost 2 bases. The CDR3 bases are TGTGCCAGCAGCCCACGACAGGGGGCAAACACTGAAGCTTTCTTT. As protein: CASSPRQGANTEAFF. The full variable domain, with the rest looked up from reference TRBV7-6 and TRBJ1-1, is GAGVSQSPRYKVTKRGQDVALRCDPISGHVSLYWYRQALGQGPEFLTYFNYEAQQDKSGLPNDRFSAERPEGSISTLTIQRTEQRDSAMYRCASSPRQGANTEAFFGQGTRLTVV.

The rearrangement links TRBV18 to TRBJ1-2; 9 positions agree with TRBD1. V was clipped by 4 bases and J by 6 bases; unmatched bases: 6. Germline V lookup: CDR1 KGHSH, CDR2 LQKENI. This CDR3 contains 14 residues. DNA for the CDR3: TGTGCCAGCTCACTCACAGGGGGCGGAGATGGCTACACCTTC. Translation: CASSLTGGGDGYTF.

The chain couples TRBV27 to TRBJ1-2; TRBD1 aligns across 10 bases. The CDR3 has 14 amino acids. Looked up from germline, CDR1 is MNHEY and CDR2 is SMNVEV (reference sequence). V trimming: 5 bases; J trimming: 5 bases; junction bases outside the gene matches: 5. The CDR3 spells CASSPRTGGYGYTF. The DNA of the CDR3 is TGTGCCAGCAGTCCCCGGACAGGGGGTTATGGCTACACCTTC.

The V and J genes are TRBV11-3 and TRBJ1-2; possibly TRBD1 for D (5 bases). CDR3 length: 15 amino acids. V lost 1 base to trimming and J lost 4 bases, with 13 bases between them. Germline V CDR1 and CDR2: SGHNT, YENEEA. This CDR3 is CASSLGGGLGYGYTF. As DNA, the CDR3 is TGTGCCAGCAGCTTAGGTGGGGGACTTGGCTATGGCTACACCTTC.

The V gene is TRBV29-1, the J gene TRBJ2-3, with 8 positions matching TRBD1. CDR3 length equals 14 residues. Unmatched junction bases numbered 5, after V lost 6 bases and J lost 0 bases. Germline CDR1 is SQVTM and CDR2 is ANQGSEA. DNA of the CDR3: TGCAGCGTAGGGACAGGTTCTAGCACAGATACGCAGTATTTT. Residues: CSVGTGSSTDTQYF.

Notes on this clone: Other DNA sequences in the same sample also yield this CDR3. The V call is TRBV6-5, the J call TRBJ1-6; 10 bases agree with TRBD1. The CDR3 runs 14 residues. Per germline, CDR1 MNHEY and CDR2 SVGAGI. Losses at the gene ends were 6 bases for V and 9 bases for J; bases not matched to a gene: 5. The DNA for the CDR3 is TGTGCCAGCAGGGGACAGGGGATGGGTTCACCCCTCCACTTT. This encodes CASRGQGMGSPLHF.

J is TRBJ2-7 and V is TRBV18; TRBD2 matches at 11 bases. The ends lost 4 bases at V and 0 bases at J; junction bases unmatched: 8. This CDR3 has 17 residues. The germline gives CDR1 KGHSH, CDR2 LQKENI. The CDR3 coding sequence is TGTGCCAGCTCACTAAAACTAGCGGGGGATAGCTCCTACGAGCAGTACTTC. It encodes CASSLKLAGDSSYEQYF.

The chain couples TRBV7-2 to TRBJ2-3; 7 positions match TRBD2. The J segment lost 15 bases and the V segment lost 5 bases, leaving 11 bases of the junction unmatched. There are 12 residues in the CDR3. The germline V gene has CDR1 SGHTA and CDR2 FQGNSA. In DNA, the CDR3 is TGTGCCAGCAGCCGCTCGGGACTATCCCTTTATTTT. This gives the protein CASSRSGLSLYF.

The chain employs TRBV19 and TRBJ2-1, with 12 bases aligning to TRBD2. The CDR3 has 15 amino acids. V lost 5 bases to trimming and J lost 12 bases; unmatched junction nucleotides: 11. Germline CDR1 is LNHDA and CDR2 is SQIVND (reference sequence). The CDR3 loop is CASSPTSGGPPAQFF. CDR3 nucleotides: TGTGCCAGTAGTCCCACTAGCGGGGGGCCCCCAGCGCAGTTCTTC.

V usage is TRBV7-3 and J usage is TRBJ2-1; 7 bases fit TRBD2. V gave up 2 bases and J gave up 0 bases; unmatched junction bases: 1. This CDR3 region has 15 residues. The V gene's germline CDR1 is SGHTA and CDR2 FQGTGA. The CDR3 coding sequence is TGTGCCAGCAGCTTAGGCGGGGGCTCCTACAATGAGCAGTTCTTC. It yields the protein CASSLGGGSYNEQFF.

The CDR3 DNA sequence: TGTGCCAGCAGCGAGTGGAGACAGGGGAATGGCAATCAGCCCCAGCATTTT. Protein: CASSEWRQGNGNQPQHF. The genes are TRBV5-6 and TRBJ1-5; 8 bases map to TRBD1. V was pared by 4 bases and J by 2 bases, with 11 bases of the junction left unmatched. Germline assignment: CDR1 SGHDT and CDR2 YYEEEE. The CDR3 extends over 17 amino acids.

The chain recombines TRBV19 with TRBJ1-5, with D tentatively TRBD1 (5 bases). Germline V CDR1 and CDR2: LNHDA, SQIVND (reference sequence). The germline V and J ends were trimmed by 3 bases and 1 base, with 10 bases remaining between them. This CDR3 spans 15 amino acids. DNA for the CDR3: TGTGCCAGTAGTATTGGATCAGGGAGCAATCAGCCCCAGCATTTT. It yields the protein CASSIGSGSNQPQHF.

V is TRBV19 and J is TRBJ1-5, with no clear D. Germline V gene sequence: CDR1 LNHDA, CDR2 SQIVND (reference sequence). The CDR3 is made up of 17 amino acids. Trimming pared 6 bases from V and 4 bases from J, leaving 22 bases between. For the CDR3, the DNA is TGTGCCAGTAGCCCCCCCTCCTCTAGGTCCAAGAATCAGCCCCAGCATTTT. Amino acid sequence: CASSPPSSRSKNQPQHF.

J is TRBJ2-1 and V is TRBV11-3; no reliable D call. The ends were cut back, 2 bases at V and 5 bases at J, with 16 bases in the middle. The CDR3 has 16 residues. The germline V gene encodes CDR1 SGHNT and CDR2 YENEEA. In nucleotides, the CDR3 is TGTGCCAGCAGCTTACGTATCTTAGCAGAAAACAATGAGCAGTTCTTC. It codes for CASSLRILAENNEQFF. The entire variable domain, with the rest obtained from reference TRBV11-3 and TRBJ2-1, is as follows: EAGVVQSPRYKIIEKKQPVAFWCNPISGHNTLYWYLQNLGQGPELLIRYENEEAVDDSQLPKDRFSAERLKGVDSTLKIQPAELGDSAVYLCASSLRILAENNEQFFGPGTRLTVL.

The rearrangement joins TRBV5-6 to TRBJ1-6; 8 nucleotides agree with TRBD1. The CDR3 extends over 18 amino acids. Losses at the gene ends were 0 bases for V and 2 bases for J; bases not matched to a gene: 7. CDR1 is SGHDT and CDR2 is YYEEEE in the germline V gene. CDR3 DNA sequence: TGTGCCAGCAGCTTGGGTGCAGGGGGCATCGCCTATAATTCACCCCTCCACTTT. Protein sequence: CASSLGAGGIAYNSPLHF.

V usage is TRBV5-1 and J usage is TRBJ2-1; a weak D match, TRBD2 (6 bases). This CDR3 contains 13 residues. CDR1 and CDR2 (germline): SGHRS, YFSETQ. The V and J ends lost 7 bases and 5 bases respectively, with 13 bases between them. CDR3 bases: TGCGCCAGCGGAACTAGCTATAACAATGAGCAGTTCTTC. Encoded protein: CASGTSYNNEQFF.

The V and J genes are TRBV28 and TRBJ2-3, with 9 positions matching TRBD1. This CDR3 has 16 amino acids. Trimming cost V 7 bases and J 4 bases; bases outside gene matches: 12. CDR1 is MDHEN, CDR2 SYDVKM, per germline. The CDR3 reads CASTLRDRVLADTQYF. Here the CDR3 DNA reads TGTGCCAGCACGCTGCGGGACAGGGTTCTTGCAGATACGCAGTATTTT.

The rearrangement links TRBV5-4 to TRBJ2-3, with 8 bases that match TRBD2. The V segment lost 4 bases and the J segment 2 bases; nucleotides outside the gene matches: 6. CDR1 is SGHNT and CDR2 is YYREEE in the germline V gene (reference sequence). This CDR3 spans 15 amino acids. The CDR3 here is CASSRREALTDTQYF. The CDR3 region has the DNA TGTGCCAGCAGCCGGCGGGAGGCCCTCACAGATACGCAGTATTTT.

The chain employs TRBV5-4 and TRBJ2-3, with TRBD1 as a possible D gene (6 bases). Per the germline V gene, CDR1 is SGHNT and CDR2 is YYREEE (reference sequence). V lost 4 bases and J 0 bases, leaving 12 bases between the germline ends. This CDR3 region has 15 residues. Written as DNA, the CDR3 is TGTGCCAGCAGCCTTCAAACAGGGAGCACAGATACGCAGTATTTT. Translating it yields CASSLQTGSTDTQYF.

The J gene is TRBJ2-7, the V gene TRBV7-6, with 7 bases fitting TRBD1. The CDR3 is made up of 15 amino acids. V shed 7 bases, J shed 1 base, and the junction held 10 bases outside the gene matches. Germline V lookup: CDR1 SGHVS, CDR2 FNYEAQ. CDR3 protein: CASKTGAGDSYEQYF. The CDR3 region has the DNA TGTGCCAGCAAAACAGGGGCAGGCGATTCCTACGAGCAGTACTTC.

The rearrangement links TRBV11-2 to TRBJ2-7; 7 bases line up with TRBD1. This CDR3 has 14 amino acids. CDR1 and CDR2 (germline): SGHAT, FQNNGV. The V gene end was trimmed by 4 bases and the J gene end by 2 bases; junction bases not matched to a gene: 5. Here the CDR3 DNA reads TGTGCCAGCAGCTCGACAGGGAGCGCCTACGAGCAGTACTTC. Its translation is CASSSTGSAYEQYF.

The chain couples TRBV6-5 to TRBJ2-7, with D perhaps TRBD1 (7 bases). There are 15 residues in the CDR3. Trimming removed 4 bases at V and 0 bases at J, with 13 bases between. The germline V gene encodes CDR1 MNHEY and CDR2 SVGAGI. The CDR3 DNA follows: TGTGCCAGCAGTTCGCTGCAGGGGGGCTCCTACGAGCAGTACTTC. Translated, it gives CASSSLQGGSYEQYF.

V gene TRBV15 combines with J gene TRBJ1-1; TRBD1 matches at 7 bases. CDR3 length: 15 residues. The trim removed 3 bases at V and 1 base at J, leaving 5 bases unmatched. Germline V lookup: CDR1 LNHNV, CDR2 YYDKDF (reference sequence). The CDR3 sequence: CATSSPGQWNTEAFF. DNA of the CDR3: TGTGCCACCAGCAGTCCGGGACAGTGGAACACTGAAGCTTTCTTT. The full variable domain, completed using reference TRBV15 and TRBJ1-1, is DAMVIQNPRYQVTQFGKPVTLSCSQTLNHNVMYWYQQKSSQAPKLLFHYYDKDFNNEADTPDNFQSRRPNTSFCFLDIRSPGLGDTAMYLCATSSPGQWNTEAFFGQGTRLTVV.